These 22 T cell receptor beta chains were all obtained from the same sample, sequenced in a study of STAT5B mutations in CD4+ large granular lymphocyte leukemia. Assay used: immunoSEQ multiplex PCR; TCRdb lists only in-frame clones, some missing. The sample consists of tens of thousands of clones, 69% of them appearing once. The sequenced sample consisted of CD4+ T cells from blood buffy coats. These TCRs come from a human donor in good health.

The CDR3: CASSEGQGLRKNQPQHF. The CDR3 DNA follows: TGTGCCAGCAGTGAGGGACAGGGCCTCAGAAAGAATCAGCCCCAGCATTTT. The rearrangement links TRBV2 to TRBJ1-5; 9 positions agree with TRBD1. The CDR3 runs 17 residues. The V gene's germline CDR1 is SNHLY and CDR2 FYNNEI. With 3 bases clipped from V and 4 bases from J, the junction kept 10 bases outside the gene matches.

J is TRBJ2-3 and V is TRBV11-2; D is ambiguous. The CDR3 consists of 15 residues. Trimming cost V 4 bases and J 2 bases, with 13 bases left between them. CDR1 is SGHAT, CDR2 FQNNGV, per germline. As DNA, the CDR3 is TGTGCCAGCAGCTACCGGCCGTTGCACACAGATACGCAGTATTTT. It codes for CASSYRPLHTDTQYF.

The rearrangement uses TRBV10-1 and TRBJ2-7; TRBD2 might be the D (6 bases). Looked up from germline, CDR1 is WNHNN and CDR2 is SYGVQD (reference sequence). Trimming shortened V by 0 bases and J by 5 bases, and 8 bases separated the two germline ends. The CDR3 is made up of 13 amino acids. The CDR3, as DNA: TGCGCCAGCAGTGAGTCGACGGGGGACGAGCAGTACTTC. Translating gives CASSESTGDEQYF.

The chain joins TRBV10-2 to TRBJ1-5, with 7 bases matching TRBD1. The CDR3 is 17 amino acids. V lost 3 bases and J lost 4; bases outside the gene matches: 12. The germline V gene encodes CDR1 WSHSY and CDR2 SAAADI. The CDR3 DNA sequence: TGCGCCAGCAGTGACTTACTGACAGGGATCGTAAATCAGCCCCAGCATTTT. Translated: CASSDLLTGIVNQPQHF.

This rearrangement joins TRBV5-4 to TRBJ2-4; a weak D match, TRBD1 (6 bases). V gave up 0 bases and J gave up 0 bases, with 7 bases separating them. CDR1 and CDR2 (germline): SGHNT, YYREEE (reference sequence). CDR3 length: 15 amino acids. The CDR3 region has the DNA TGTGCCAGCAGCTTGGAAGGGGGAGCCAAAAACATTCAGTACTTC. This sequence encodes CASSLEGGAKNIQYF.

In the case of this clone: One end of the junction varies from germline; a read error may be responsible. The V gene is TRBV5-8, the J gene TRBJ1-5, with 7 positions matching TRBD1. This CDR3 region has 15 residues. Germline CDR1 SGHTS, CDR2 YDEGEE. Here the CDR3 reads CASTLNGRGVQPQHF. Written as DNA, the CDR3 is TGTGCCAGCACCTTGAATGGCAGGGGGGTACAGCCCCAGCATTTT.

This clone has only a few counts. The V and J genes are TRBV2 and TRBJ2-2, with 11 bases aligning to TRBD2. V dropped 7 bases and J dropped 3; count of bases not matched to a gene: 1. CDR1 is SNHLY and CDR2 is FYNNEI in the germline V gene. There are 14 residues in the CDR3. The DNA of the CDR3 is TGTGCCAGCAAACTAGCGGGGGACACCGGGGAGCTGTTTTTT. Protein: CASKLAGDTGELFF.

This chain links TRBV18 with TRBJ2-1; no clear D. Germline V lookup: CDR1 KGHSH, CDR2 LQKENI. This CDR3 is 14 amino acids long. V was pared by 1 base and J by 10 bases, with 14 bases between. The DNA for the CDR3 is TGTGCCAGCTCACCACAGTCCGGCATTAGGGAGCAGTTCTTC. Amino acids: CASSPQSGIREQFF.

The chain links TRBV7-7 to TRBJ2-7, with a possible D match to TRBD1 (5 bases). V lost 2 bases and J 5 bases, leaving 13 bases between the germline ends. CDR1 is SSHAT and CDR2 is FNYEAQ in the germline V gene (reference sequence). This CDR3 contains 14 residues. CDR3 protein: CASSLPAGRNEQYF. CDR3 bases: TGTGCCAGCAGCTTACCGGCAGGGCGGAACGAGCAGTACTTC.

This clone was observed a handful of times. V and J are TRBV19 and TRBJ2-2; D is unclear. Germline CDR1 LNHDA, CDR2 SQIVND (reference sequence). The CDR3 sequence is 14 residues long. The V end lost 3 bases, the J end lost 5 bases, and 10 bases lay between the germline ends. The CDR3 nucleotides read TGTGCCAGTAGTATCAGCGCTCGGACCGGGGAGCTGTTTTTT. Residues: CASSISARTGELFF.

This clone is a singleton in its sample. The V gene is TRBV5-1, the J gene TRBJ2-1; 9 bases line up with TRBD2. The V gene end was trimmed by 2 bases and the J gene end by 5 bases; junction bases not matched to a gene: 5. The CDR3 runs to 15 residues. Germline V gene sequence: CDR1 SGHRS, CDR2 YFSETQ. In nucleotides, the CDR3 is TGCGCCAGCAGCTTTCAGGTAGCGGGGGACAATGAGCAGTTCTTC. It specifies CASSFQVAGDNEQFF.

This clone appeared a few times. The chain is built from TRBV9 and TRBJ1-2; no clear D gene. The V and J ends lost 4 bases and 4 bases respectively, with 14 bases between them. From germline, CDR1 is SGDLS and CDR2 YYNGEE. This CDR3 is 14 amino acids long. The CDR3 DNA reads as TGTGCCAGCAGCCGGGCGGAGGGCGGCTATGGCTACACCTTC. Translated, it gives CASSRAEGGYGYTF.

The rearrangement uses TRBV6-5 and TRBJ2-3; a weak D match, TRBD2 (6 bases). V shed 6 bases and J shed 1 base, with 11 bases lying between them. The CDR3 length is 14 residues. Germline values: CDR1 MNHEY, CDR2 SVGAGI. The CDR3 spells CASSPRGGTDTQYF. For the CDR3, the DNA is TGTGCCAGCAGCCCACGCGGGGGCACAGATACGCAGTATTTT.

V usage is TRBV4-1 and J usage is TRBJ1-1; 7 nucleotides align to TRBD1. This CDR3 is 16 amino acids long. With V trimmed by 3 bases and J by 1 base, 8 bases remained unmatched. Germline V CDR1 and CDR2: MGHRA, YSYEKL. The DNA for the CDR3 is TGCGCCAGCAGCCAGGCACAGGGGCGGTGGAACACTGAAGCTTTCTTT. The encoded protein is CASSQAQGRWNTEAFF.

The V and J genes are TRBV30 and TRBJ2-7; TRBD2 matches at 11 bases. Germline loops: CDR1 GTSNPN, CDR2 SVGIG (reference sequence). V shed 7 bases and J 2 bases; nucleotides not matched to a gene: 4. CDR3 length equals 13 residues. This CDR3 reads CALNSGGAYEQYF. The CDR3 DNA follows: TGTGCCTTGAATAGCGGGGGGGCCTACGAGCAGTACTTC.

V is TRBV18 and J is TRBJ2-5, with D possibly matching TRBD1 (5 bases). The CDR3 is made up of 13 amino acids. Germline values: CDR1 KGHSH, CDR2 LQKENI. V lost 3 bases and J 4 bases, leaving 9 bases between the germline ends. DNA of the CDR3: TGTGCCAGCTCACCGGTAAGGGGAGAGACCCAGTACTTC. Its translation is CASSPVRGETQYF.

This clone was recorded only once. J is TRBJ2-5 and V is TRBV2; 7 positions agree with TRBD2. Germline loops: CDR1 SNHLY, CDR2 FYNNEI. Unmatched junction bases numbered 10, after V lost 4 bases and J lost 5 bases. This CDR3 spans 15 amino acids. The CDR3 sequence: CASSGLALGGETQYF. DNA for the CDR3: TGTGCCAGCAGTGGACTAGCATTGGGGGGGGAGACCCAGTACTTC.

This sequence joins TRBV30 and TRBJ1-4, with a possible D match to TRBD1 (5 bases). V was shortened by 3 bases and J by 2 bases, with 10 bases between the two germline ends. Germline V lookup: CDR1 GTSNPN, CDR2 SVGIG (reference sequence). The CDR3 extends over 14 amino acids. CDR3 sequence (DNA): TGTGCCTGGAGCCCGGGACTGACTAATGAAAAACTGTTTTTT. It yields the protein CAWSPGLTNEKLFF.

This chain joins TRBV19 and TRBJ1-6; D perhaps matches TRBD1 (5 bases). This CDR3 comprises 14 residues. Germline V gives CDR1 LNHDA, CDR2 SQIVND (reference sequence). The V gene lost 7 bases and the J gene lost 9 bases, with 16 bases spanning the gap. The CDR3 protein is CASNTIGGGSPLHF. DNA for the CDR3: TGTGCCAGTAACACAATTGGGGGAGGTTCACCCCTCCACTTT.

The chain carries TRBV7-2 and TRBJ1-1; D unclear. Germline V gene data show CDR1 as SGHTA and CDR2 as FQGNSA. Trimming removed 3 bases from V and 1 base from J, with 12 bases in between. CDR3 length: 15 residues. The CDR3 DNA is TGTGCCAGCAGCTTTTCCCTTTTTGGGAACACTGAAGCTTTCTTT. It specifies CASSFSLFGNTEAFF.

The chain joins TRBV30 to TRBJ1-6, with TRBD1 matching over 7 bases. Trimming at V came to 3 bases and at J to 7 bases, leaving 9 bases not matched to a gene. CDR3 length: 15 amino acids. The germline CDR1 and CDR2 sequences are GTSNPN and SVGIG (reference sequence). For the CDR3, the DNA is TGTGCCTGGAGACCTAGACAGGGAGGGAATTCACCCCTCCACTTT. This codes for CAWRPRQGGNSPLHF.

The V and J genes are TRBV9 and TRBJ2-1; 12 bases agree with TRBD2. Germline CDR1 is SGDLS and CDR2 is YYNGEE. Trimming took 1 base from V and 12 from J; bases not matched to a gene: 11. The CDR3 is 16 residues long. CDR3 region: CASSVTSSGGAIVQFF. The CDR3 coding sequence is TGTGCCAGCAGCGTAACCTCTAGCGGGGGGGCAATCGTGCAGTTCTTC.